One T cell receptor (beta chain) is described in this entry. The PCR was carried out with 60 Vbeta primers and 13 Jbeta primers. Repertoires were generated with immunoSEQ multiplex PCR, while TCRdb's copy carries only in-frame clones and drops some. The repertoire holds about 150,000 clones, with 61% as singletons. The data derive from a study of cytomegalovirus exposure and HLA in healthy donors. The CDR3 has 16 amino acids. V gave up 5 bases and J gave up 0 bases; unmatched junction bases: 4. Per germline, CDR1 SEHNR and CDR2 FQNEAQ (reference sequence). Despite likely unrecorded immune exposures, the donors were nominally healthy at the time of sampling.

This TCR was recovered from a male donor in good health and CMV-seronegative. The V and J genes are TRBV7-9 and TRBJ2-5; 12 bases match TRBD2. Material for sequencing was PBMCs. CDR3 region: CASSPGLAGYQETQYF. CDR3 DNA: TGTGCCAGCAGCCCGGGACTAGCGGGCTACCAAGAGACCCAGTACTTC.